These 32 T cell receptor beta chains originate from one sample sequenced in a study of OX40 agonist ivuxolimab in advanced cancers. Repertoires were generated with immunoSEQ multiplex PCR, while TCRdb's copy carries only in-frame clones and drops some. The sample comprises tens of thousands of clones, approximately 89% of which are singletons, and more than 5% rests with the top ten. Here the sequenced sample was CD4+ or CD8+ T cells sorted from blood, taken in a trial of the OX40 agonist ivuxolimab. These receptors were taken from an adult with an advanced solid tumor such as melanoma, head and neck, liver or kidney cancer.

The CDR3 DNA follows: TGCGCCAGCAGCCAAGGGACAGGGGCTTACAATGAGCAGTTCTTC. It yields the protein CASSQGTGAYNEQFF. This rearrangement joins TRBV4-1 to TRBJ2-1, with 9 bases aligning to TRBD1. In germline, CDR1 is MGHRA, CDR2 YSYEKL. The junction had 2 bases not matched to a gene; V was cut back by 1 base and J by 4 bases. This CDR3 comprises 15 residues.

This clone was observed once. Written as DNA, the CDR3 is TGTGCCAGCAGGGTCCAGGGGTCTTCCTACGAGCAGTACTTC. Protein: CASRVQGSSYEQYF. This chain joins TRBV6-5 and TRBJ2-7, with a tentative D call TRBD1 (6 bases). This CDR3 comprises 14 residues. From germline, CDR1 is MNHEY and CDR2 SVGAGI. Trimming took off 6 bases at V and 1 base at J, with 13 bases between the two ends.

The rearrangement joins TRBV13 to TRBJ2-1, with 13 positions matching TRBD2. Germline CDR1 is PRHDT and CDR2 is FYEKMQ (reference sequence). V lost 3 bases to trimming and J lost 5 bases; unmatched junction nucleotides: 1. This CDR3 is 15 amino acids long. This CDR3 is CASSFGTSGNNEQFF. In DNA, the CDR3 is TGTGCCAGCAGCTTTGGGACTAGCGGGAACAATGAGCAGTTCTTC.

The chain uses TRBV5-1 and TRBJ2-1; 14 bases map to TRBD2. With V trimmed by 7 bases and J by 8 bases, 5 bases remained unmatched. The CDR3 totals 14 residues. CDR1 and CDR2 (germline): SGHRS, YFSETQ. CDR3 in amino acids: CASGTSGSSYEQFF. CDR3 nucleotides: TGCGCCAGCGGGACTAGCGGGAGTTCCTATGAGCAGTTCTTC. Full variable domain (rest looked up from reference TRBV5-1 and TRBJ2-1): KAGVTQTPRYLIKTRGQQVTLSCSPISGHRSVSWYQQTPGQGLQFLFEYFSETQRNKGNFPGRFSGRQFSNSRSEMNVSTLELGDSALYLCASGTSGSSYEQFFGPGTRLTVL.

Remarks on this clone: At one boundary the junction diverges from the germline segment, which might be a read error. The chain links TRBV27 to TRBJ1-2; 7 nucleotides align to TRBD1. The length of the CDR3 is 15 residues. The V gene's germline CDR1 is MNHEY and CDR2 SMNVEV (reference sequence). The CDR3 reads CASSVSRQGIYGYTF. The CDR3, as DNA: TGTGCCAGCAGTGTATCCAGACAGGGAATCTATGGCTACACCTTC.

This chain joins TRBV4-1 and TRBJ1-2, with D unresolved. V lost 2 bases and J lost 5, with 18 bases in between. The CDR3 consists of 16 residues. CDR1 is MGHRA and CDR2 is YSYEKL in the germline V gene. The CDR3 protein is CASSQNEGRTAYGYTF. The CDR3, as DNA: TGCGCCAGCAGCCAAAATGAAGGTCGCACCGCTTATGGCTACACCTTC.

J is TRBJ2-2 and V is TRBV19; D gene uncertain. Per germline, CDR1 LNHDA and CDR2 SQIVND (reference sequence). Trimming shortened V by 0 bases and J by 8 bases, and 13 bases separated the two germline ends. CDR3 length equals 15 residues. CDR3 amino acids: CASSIDLLRAGELFF. The CDR3 bases are TGTGCCAGTAGTATAGATCTATTACGGGCTGGGGAGCTGTTTTTT.

The gene calls are TRBV19 and TRBJ2-7; 8 nucleotides match TRBD1. V was clipped by 2 bases and J by 2 bases; unmatched bases: 5. The CDR3 covers 15 residues. CDR1 is LNHDA, CDR2 SQIVND, per germline (reference sequence). CDR3 bases: TGTGCCAGTAGTATATCACAGGGGGTAGCCTACGAGCAGTACTTC. Translating gives CASSISQGVAYEQYF.

The chain couples TRBV9 to TRBJ1-3, with a weak D call TRBD1 (5 bases). Germline V gives CDR1 SGDLS, CDR2 YYNGEE. The CDR3 loop spans 14 amino acids. Trimming pared 0 bases from V and 2 bases from J, leaving 6 bases between. CDR3 DNA: TGTGCCAGCAGCGTAGGAGGGGCTGGAAACACCATATATTTT. Its translation: CASSVGGAGNTIYF.

V usage is TRBV7-9 and J usage is TRBJ2-1; 10 bases line up with TRBD2. This CDR3 has 16 residues. Germline CDR1 SEHNR, CDR2 FQNEAQ (reference sequence). The trim removed 3 bases at V and 5 bases at J, leaving 7 bases unmatched. The DNA for the CDR3 is TGTGCCAGCAGCTTCGTAGCGGGAGGCCCCAACAATGAGCAGTTCTTC. This translates into CASSFVAGGPNNEQFF.

Only one count was recorded for this clone. The CDR3 DNA reads TGTGCCACCAGCAAGAGCTCCTTCATGAACACTGAAGCTTTCTTT. Translation gives CATSKSSFMNTEAFF. The chain combines TRBV15 with TRBJ1-1; D gene ambiguous. The length of the CDR3 is 15 residues. Germline values: CDR1 LNHNV, CDR2 YYDKDF (reference sequence). V dropped 4 bases and J dropped 0 bases, with 12 bases sitting between them.

Notes on this clone: Within the sample, other DNA sequences also encode this same CDR3. The chain is built from TRBV5-8 and TRBJ1-2; D may be TRBD1 (5 bases). Trimming left V 2 bases short and J 3 bases short, with 8 bases between. Per germline, CDR1 SGHTS and CDR2 YDEGEE. The CDR3 consists of 13 residues. The CDR3 DNA reads TGTGCCAGCAGCTTCCGGGACCACTATGGCTACACCTTC. This translates into CASSFRDHYGYTF.

The gene calls are TRBV7-3 and TRBJ2-1; D remains ambiguous. Trimming took off 5 bases at V and 0 bases at J, with 14 bases between the two ends. Per germline, CDR1 SGHTA and CDR2 FQGTGA. This CDR3 spans 16 amino acids. CDR3 amino acids: CASSRSSEASYNEQFF. The DNA of the CDR3 is TGTGCCAGCAGCCGATCGAGCGAGGCCTCCTACAATGAGCAGTTCTTC.

This clone has only a few counts. This rearrangement joins TRBV6-5 to TRBJ2-7; D is uncertain. The ends were cut back, 0 bases at V and 2 bases at J, with 11 bases in the middle. Looked up from germline, CDR1 is MNHEY and CDR2 is SVGAGI. The CDR3 sequence is 15 residues long. The CDR3 reads CASSYSLGTTYEQYV. The CDR3 DNA sequence: TGTGCCAGCAGTTACTCTTTGGGCACGACCTACGAGCAGTACGTC.

The count of this clone is one. The CDR3 here is CASSALGQGDTEAFF. The CDR3 nucleotides read TGTGCCAGCAGTGCCCTGGGACAGGGGGACACTGAAGCTTTCTTT. This chain links TRBV6-1 with TRBJ1-1, with 11 bases lining up with TRBD1. Germline loops: CDR1 MNHNS, CDR2 SASEGT. Trimming cost V 4 bases and J 3 bases; bases outside gene matches: 4. The CDR3 length is 15 residues.

The gene calls are TRBV27 and TRBJ2-3; tentatively, D is TRBD1 or TRBD2 (5 bases each). Germline values: CDR1 MNHEY, CDR2 SMNVEV (reference sequence). The CDR3 spans 13 residues. V shed 7 bases and J shed 3 bases, with 11 bases lying between them. DNA of the CDR3: TGTGCCAGCACCATGGGGGTTACAGATACGCAGTATTTT. It yields the protein CASTMGVTDTQYF.

This chain joins TRBV10-3 and TRBJ1-5, with TRBD1 as a possible D gene (5 bases). Trimming shortened V by 2 bases and J by 9 bases, and 14 bases separated the two germline ends. In germline, CDR1 is ENHRY, CDR2 SYGVKD. The CDR3 has 14 amino acids. The CDR3 spells CAISEGDPEWPQHF. DNA of the CDR3: TGTGCCATCAGTGAGGGGGACCCGGAATGGCCCCAGCATTTT.

The chain employs TRBV4-3 and TRBJ2-7; a weak D match, TRBD2 (5 bases). The germline V gene encodes CDR1 LGHNA and CDR2 YSLEER. V lost 0 bases, J lost 0 bases, and 18 bases lay in between. The CDR3 is 18 residues long. The CDR3 sequence: CASSQDLGSGLSSYEQYF. The CDR3 DNA is TGCGCCAGCAGCCAAGATTTGGGGAGCGGTCTGAGCTCCTACGAGCAGTACTTC.

J is TRBJ2-5 and V is TRBV7-8; D call uncertain. V was cut by 4 bases and J by 5 bases, with 8 bases left in between. CDR1 SGHVS and CDR2 FQNEAQ come from the germline V gene. The CDR3 has 12 amino acids. The CDR3 sequence is CASSSTSETQYF. The CDR3 DNA sequence: TGTGCCAGCAGCTCCACTTCGGAGACCCAGTACTTC.

This chain connects TRBV28 to TRBJ2-7; D may match TRBD1 or TRBD2 (5 bases each). V was trimmed by 6 bases and J by 4 bases, leaving 13 bases between them. The germline V gene encodes CDR1 MDHEN and CDR2 SYDVKM. The CDR3 is 13 residues long. The CDR3 spells CASSDGALYEQYF. The CDR3 nucleotides read TGTGCCAGCAGCGACGGGGCTCTTTACGAGCAGTACTTC. Drawing the rest from reference TRBV28 and TRBJ2-7, the complete variable domain is DVKVTQSSRYLVKRTGEKVFLECVQDMDHENMFWYRQDPGLGLRLIYFSYDVKMKEKGDIPEGYSVSREKKERFSLILESASTNQTSMYLCASSDGALYEQYFGPGTRLTVT.

CDR3 loop: CASSLGGGRNTIYF. The CDR3 region has the DNA TGTGCCAGCAGCTTGGGAGGGGGCCGAAACACCATATATTTT. V is TRBV5-4 and J is TRBJ1-3, with 7 bases fitting TRBD1. The CDR3 runs 14 residues. CDR1 and CDR2 (germline): SGHNT, YYREEE (reference sequence). V dropped 0 bases and J dropped 5; count of bases not matched to a gene: 2.

The CDR3 nucleotides are TGTGCCAGCAGCACTCCGGGACTTAGCTACGAGCAGTACTTC. This encodes CASSTPGLSYEQYF. V is TRBV9 and J is TRBJ2-7, with TRBD2 as a possible D gene (6 bases). The CDR3 runs to 14 residues. Trimming pared 4 bases from V and 3 bases from J, leaving 14 bases between. Germline CDR1 reads SGDLS; CDR2 reads YYNGEE.

The rearrangement uses TRBV9 and TRBJ2-3; D may correspond to TRBD1 or TRBD2 (5 bases each). Per germline, CDR1 SGDLS and CDR2 YYNGEE. V was shortened by 0 bases and J by 1 base, with 9 bases between the two germline ends. The CDR3 has 15 residues. CDR3: CASSVGQGGTDTQYF. CDR3 DNA: TGTGCCAGCAGCGTAGGCCAGGGAGGCACAGATACGCAGTATTTT.

This chain connects TRBV7-2 to TRBJ1-5; unclear D gene. The CDR3 loop spans 13 amino acids. V gave up 7 bases and J gave up 10 bases, with 17 bases separating them. CDR1 is SGHTA, CDR2 FQGNSA, per germline. The CDR3 nucleotides read TGTGCCAGCATCCTTAGGGTCCCAAAACCCCAGCATTTT. Its translation is CASILRVPKPQHF.

V is TRBV6-1 and J is TRBJ1-5; possible D gene TRBD1, 5 bases. Germline CDR1 is MNHNS and CDR2 is SASEGT. Deletions cut 2 bases from V and 0 bases from J, with 14 bases between. The length of the CDR3 is 17 residues. The CDR3 DNA sequence: TGTGCCAGCAGTGAAATAGGACACCATTATAGCAATCAGCCCCAGCATTTT. It specifies CASSEIGHHYSNQPQHF.

The genes are TRBV4-3 and TRBJ2-1; weak D call: TRBD2 (6 bases). Trimming left V 2 bases short and J 1 base short, with 9 bases between. The length of the CDR3 is 15 residues. Germline loops: CDR1 LGHNA, CDR2 YSLEER. CDR3 sequence: CASSQTGESYNEQFF. In nucleotides, the CDR3 is TGCGCCAGCAGCCAAACGGGAGAATCCTACAATGAGCAGTTCTTC.

This clone was seen once. The chain combines TRBV28 with TRBJ1-5, with 7 bases lining up with TRBD1. Germline V gives CDR1 MDHEN, CDR2 SYDVKM. The CDR3 contains 15 residues. J was trimmed by 4 bases and V by 3 bases; bases with no gene match: 6. The CDR3 sequence is CASSFDREINQPQHF. CDR3 sequence (DNA): TGTGCCAGCAGTTTCGACAGGGAGATTAATCAGCCCCAGCATTTT.

The chain couples TRBV9 to TRBJ2-7; 7 bases are a match to TRBD2. This CDR3 comprises 15 residues. Looked up from germline, CDR1 is SGDLS and CDR2 is YYNGEE. Trimming took 0 bases from V and 2 from J; bases not matched to a gene: 5. The CDR3 loop is CASSVGGLAAYEQYF. CDR3 DNA sequence: TGTGCCAGCAGCGTAGGGGGCCTAGCGGCCTACGAGCAGTACTTC.

This clone came up once. The gene calls are TRBV4-1 and TRBJ1-5, with TRBD1 identical over 9 bases. The ends lost 3 bases at V and 6 bases at J; junction bases unmatched: 6. Per the germline V gene, CDR1 is MGHRA and CDR2 is YSYEKL. CDR3 length: 15 amino acids. In DNA, the CDR3 is TGCGCCAGCAGCCACCCGGGACAGGGTATTCAGCCCCAGCATTTT. Protein sequence: CASSHPGQGIQPQHF.

The V gene is TRBV6-5, the J gene TRBJ1-1; D call uncertain. Per germline, CDR1 MNHEY and CDR2 SVGAGI. There are 13 residues in the CDR3. Trimming left V 6 bases short and J 5 bases short, with 13 bases between. CDR3 loop: CASSPGGRTEAFF. The CDR3 DNA sequence: TGTGCCAGCAGCCCCGGAGGGAGGACTGAAGCTTTCTTT.

The chain joins TRBV7-2 to TRBJ2-3; a possible D gene is TRBD2 (5 bases). With 0 bases removed from V and 2 bases from J, the gap between germline ends came to 12 bases. CDR3 length: 16 amino acids. Germline V gene sequence: CDR1 SGHTA, CDR2 FQGNSA. The CDR3 nucleotides are TGTGCCAGCAGCTTAGCGACGGACTCTTACACAGATACGCAGTATTTT. Its protein product is CASSLATDSYTDTQYF. The full variable domain, rest sourced from reference TRBV7-2 and TRBJ2-3, is GAGVSQSPSNKVTEKGKDVELRCDPISGHTALYWYRQSLGQGLEFLIYFQGNSAPDKSGLPSDRFSAERTGGSVSTLTIQRTQQEDSAVYLCASSLATDSYTDTQYFGPGTRLTVL.

This chain joins TRBV9 and TRBJ1-5, with D possibly being TRBD1 (5 bases). Germline CDR1 SGDLS, CDR2 YYNGEE. V lost 0 bases and J lost 6, with 10 bases in between. There are 14 residues in the CDR3. CDR3 bases: TGTGCCAGCAGCGTAGGGGCAGGGACTCAGCCCCAGCATTTT. Amino acid sequence: CASSVGAGTQPQHF.